The rows below give T cell receptor beta chains drawn from one sample of a study of shared clonotypes between healthy human individuals. Generated by immunoSEQ multiplex PCR, the TCRdb table keeps only in-frame clones and is missing some. The sample includes roughly 640,000 clones, around 97% of them seen just once. The sequenced sample was naive CD4+ T cells sorted from blood. Every receptor here comes from a woman aged 30 to 39 in good health. Each CDR3 is given with its conserved first and last residue. D genes are given only for firm matches. Clone size appears in some rows only: once, few, many, or a class for an expanded clone.

abundance: -; j_gene: TRBJ2-1; v_gene: TRBV2; d_gene: TRBD2; CDR3nt: TGTGCCAGCTCGAGCGGGAGGGAAAATGAGCAGTTCTTC; CDR3aa: CASSSGRENEQFF
abundance: -; j_gene: TRBJ2-2; v_gene: TRBV7-6; d_gene: TRBD2; CDR3nt: TGTGCCAGCAGCTTATCGCTAGCGGGAGCTAGGAACACCGGGGAGCTGTTTTTT; CDR3aa: CASSLSLAGARNTGELFF
abundance: once; j_gene: TRBJ1-4; v_gene: TRBV28; d_gene: -; CDR3nt: TGTGCCAGCAGTTCCCGCAGGGAAGTAAGGGAAAAACTGTTTTTT; CDR3aa: CASSSRREVREKLFF
abundance: -; j_gene: TRBJ1-1; v_gene: TRBV18; d_gene: -; CDR3nt: TGTGCCAGCTCACCATTGAGCGCAGCGTCGGACACTGAAGCTTTCTTT; CDR3aa: CASSPLSAASDTEAFF
abundance: -; j_gene: TRBJ2-1; v_gene: TRBV9; d_gene: TRBD2; CDR3nt: TGTGCCAGCAGCGTAGGACTAGCGGGGCCTTCCTACAATGAGCAGTTCTTC; CDR3aa: CASSVGLAGPSYNEQFF
abundance: -; j_gene: TRBJ2-7; v_gene: TRBV5-4; d_gene: TRBD2; CDR3nt: TGTGCCAGCAGGCGGGGGGGGGATACCTCCTACGAGCAGTACTTC; CDR3aa: CASRRGGDTSYEQYF
abundance: -; j_gene: TRBJ2-1; v_gene: TRBV4-1; d_gene: -; CDR3nt: TGCGCCAGCAGCCAAGTCGGTGTTCGGGAGCAGTTCTTC; CDR3aa: CASSQVGVREQFF
abundance: once; j_gene: TRBJ1-5; v_gene: TRBV7-6; d_gene: -; CDR3nt: TGTGCCAGCAGCTTAGCGCGTAGTCAGCCCCAGCATTTT; CDR3aa: CASSLARSQPQHF
abundance: -; j_gene: TRBJ2-5; v_gene: TRBV2; d_gene: -; CDR3nt: TGTGCCAGCAGTGGAGCAGAGACCCAGTACTTC; CDR3aa: CASSGAETQYF
abundance: -; j_gene: TRBJ2-5; v_gene: TRBV4-2; d_gene: TRBD2; CDR3nt: TGTGCCAGCAGCCTTGTGGTGGCTAGCGGGAGGGAGTGGGGGGAGACCCAGTACTTC; CDR3aa: CASSLVVASGREWGETQYF
abundance: -; j_gene: TRBJ1-1; v_gene: TRBV11-2; d_gene: -; CDR3nt: TGTGCCAGCAGCTTAAGTTGGTCTCCTGAAGCTTTCTTT; CDR3aa: CASSLSWSPEAFF
abundance: -; j_gene: TRBJ2-1; v_gene: TRBV4-1; d_gene: TRBD1; CDR3nt: TGCGCCAGCAGCCAAGCGGGACAGGGCTATGAGCAGTTCTTC; CDR3aa: CASSQAGQGYEQFF
abundance: -; j_gene: TRBJ2-3; v_gene: TRBV18; d_gene: TRBD2; CDR3nt: TGTGCCAGCTCACCGCGGCCTAGCGGGGGGACAGATACGCAGTATTTT; CDR3aa: CASSPRPSGGTDTQYF
abundance: -; j_gene: TRBJ2-1; v_gene: TRBV6-6; d_gene: -; CDR3nt: TGTGCCAGCAGTTACGGGGTCAACCAGTTCTTC; CDR3aa: CASSYGVNQFF
abundance: once; j_gene: TRBJ1-2; v_gene: TRBV5-6; d_gene: -; CDR3nt: TGTGCCAGCAGCTTCTCAGGGGACTATGGCTACACCTTC; CDR3aa: CASSFSGDYGYTF
abundance: once; j_gene: TRBJ2-1; v_gene: TRBV27; d_gene: TRBD2; CDR3nt: TGTGCCAGCAGTCTTGTTAGCGGGACGCCCAATGAGCAGTTCTTC; CDR3aa: CASSLVSGTPNEQFF
abundance: -; j_gene: TRBJ2-1; v_gene: TRBV4-2; d_gene: TRBD2; CDR3nt: TGTGCCAGCAGCCAAGCTCTAGCGGGAGAGCATGAGCAGTTCTTC; CDR3aa: CASSQALAGEHEQFF
abundance: -; j_gene: TRBJ2-7; v_gene: TRBV7-8; d_gene: -; CDR3nt: TGTGCCAGCAGCTTAGCGGGGCGGGGTCGTGAATCCACCTACGAGCAGTACTTC; CDR3aa: CASSLAGRGRESTYEQYF
abundance: -; j_gene: TRBJ2-6; v_gene: TRBV28; d_gene: TRBD1; CDR3nt: TGTGCCAGCAGGACCGGGACAGGGGTCTCTGGGGCCAACGTCCTGACTTTC; CDR3aa: CASRTGTGVSGANVLTF
abundance: -; j_gene: TRBJ2-4; v_gene: TRBV4-1; d_gene: TRBD2; CDR3nt: TGCGCCAGCAGCCAGGGACTAGCGGGGGGGCTAGCCAAAAACATTCAGTACTTC; CDR3aa: CASSQGLAGGLAKNIQYF
abundance: -; j_gene: TRBJ2-3; v_gene: TRBV14; d_gene: TRBD2; CDR3nt: TGTGCCAGCAGCTGGGGGACTACTGCAGATACGCAGTATTTT; CDR3aa: CASSWGTTADTQYF
abundance: -; j_gene: TRBJ2-7; v_gene: TRBV7-9; d_gene: -; CDR3nt: TGTGCCAGCAGCTTCGAGGTCCCGGGACGTTCGTACGAGCAGTACTTC; CDR3aa: CASSFEVPGRSYEQYF
abundance: -; j_gene: TRBJ2-7; v_gene: TRBV5-1; d_gene: -; CDR3nt: TGCGCCAGCAGGGGGTACTCCTCCTACGAGCAGTACTTC; CDR3aa: CASRGYSSYEQYF
abundance: -; j_gene: TRBJ2-5; v_gene: TRBV15; d_gene: TRBD2; CDR3nt: TGTGCCACCAGCAGAAGAGGTTCGGGAGGGATCCAAGAGACCCAGTACTTC; CDR3aa: CATSRRGSGGIQETQYF
abundance: -; j_gene: TRBJ1-1; v_gene: TRBV5-4; d_gene: TRBD1; CDR3nt: TGTGCCAGCAGCTTGGCAGGGGGCAACACTGAAGCTTTCTTT; CDR3aa: CASSLAGGNTEAFF
abundance: -; j_gene: TRBJ2-3; v_gene: TRBV2; d_gene: -; CDR3nt: TGTGCCAGCAGTGTTCAGCGGATCACAGATACGCAGTATTTT; CDR3aa: CASSVQRITDTQYF
abundance: -; j_gene: TRBJ2-3; v_gene: TRBV5-1; d_gene: TRBD2; CDR3nt: TGCGCCAGCAGCTTGACCGCGGGCGGGAGGTTGAATACGCAGTATTTT; CDR3aa: CASSLTAGGRLNTQYF
abundance: -; j_gene: TRBJ2-2; v_gene: TRBV4-2; d_gene: TRBD2; CDR3nt: TGTGCCAGCAGCCAAGTCGAGAGGCTAGCGGGAGTTAACACCGGGGAGCTGTTTTTT; CDR3aa: CASSQVERLAGVNTGELFF
abundance: -; j_gene: TRBJ2-5; v_gene: TRBV7-9; d_gene: -; CDR3nt: TGTGCCAGCAGCCTGACTAGTAATTCGTTGGAGCAGTACTTC; CDR3aa: CASSLTSNSLEQYF
abundance: -; j_gene: TRBJ2-7; v_gene: TRBV10-3; d_gene: -; CDR3nt: TGTGCCACCCAGTCGGTCACCTACGAGCAGTACTTC; CDR3aa: CATQSVTYEQYF
abundance: -; j_gene: TRBJ2-1; v_gene: TRBV2; d_gene: -; CDR3nt: TGTGCCAGCAGTGAACAGGAACGGGTACGGTTCAATGAGCAGTTCTTC; CDR3aa: CASSEQERVRFNEQFF
abundance: -; j_gene: TRBJ2-7; v_gene: TRBV14; d_gene: -; CDR3nt: TGTGCCAGCAGTCCATACCAGACAGGCGCCTACGAGCAGTACTTC; CDR3aa: CASSPYQTGAYEQYF
abundance: -; j_gene: TRBJ2-1; v_gene: TRBV7-8; d_gene: -; CDR3nt: TGTGCCAGCAGCTTAAATTTAAGGTCAACCGGAGACGAGCAGTTCTTC; CDR3aa: CASSLNLRSTGDEQFF
abundance: -; j_gene: TRBJ2-7; v_gene: TRBV4-1; d_gene: -; CDR3nt: TGCGCCAGCAGCCAAGATCTGGCAAGGTTCCACGAGCAGTACTTC; CDR3aa: CASSQDLARFHEQYF
abundance: -; j_gene: TRBJ2-5; v_gene: TRBV7-2; d_gene: TRBD1; CDR3nt: TGTGCCAGCAGCTTAGGGGACAGGATAAGGGAGACCCAGTACTTC; CDR3aa: CASSLGDRIRETQYF
abundance: -; j_gene: TRBJ1-2; v_gene: TRBV5-4; d_gene: TRBD1; CDR3nt: TGTGCCAGCAGCTTGGGGACAGGGAATAACTATGGCTACACCTTC; CDR3aa: CASSLGTGNNYGYTF
abundance: -; j_gene: TRBJ1-1; v_gene: TRBV30; d_gene: TRBD1; CDR3nt: TGTGCCTGGAGTGTTGGGACAGTAAAGCCTATGAACACTGAAGCTTTCTTT; CDR3aa: CAWSVGTVKPMNTEAFF
abundance: -; j_gene: TRBJ2-3; v_gene: TRBV9; d_gene: TRBD1; CDR3nt: TGTGCCAGCAGCGTAGGTGGGGACAGTAGCACAGATACGCAGTATTTT; CDR3aa: CASSVGGDSSTDTQYF
abundance: once; j_gene: TRBJ2-1; v_gene: TRBV10-2; d_gene: -; CDR3nt: TGCGCCAGCAGGGGACCGATTGAGCAGTTCTTC; CDR3aa: CASRGPIEQFF
abundance: -; j_gene: TRBJ1-2; v_gene: TRBV5-6; d_gene: -; CDR3nt: TGTGCCAGCAGCTTGGGTGAACGAAGAGGGGGCTACACCTTC; CDR3aa: CASSLGERRGGYTF
abundance: -; j_gene: TRBJ2-7; v_gene: TRBV11-3; d_gene: -; CDR3nt: TGTGCCAGCAGCCACCACGGGGAGGCGGAGAACGAGCAGTACTTC; CDR3aa: CASSHHGEAENEQYF
abundance: -; j_gene: TRBJ1-1; v_gene: TRBV10-2; d_gene: TRBD1; CDR3nt: TGCGCCAGCAGTGAGGCATACAGGGGTGAAGCTTTCTTT; CDR3aa: CASSEAYRGEAFF
abundance: once; j_gene: TRBJ2-5; v_gene: TRBV19; d_gene: -; CDR3nt: TGTGCCAGTAGTATAGACAGGCGTCAAGAGACCCAGTACTTC; CDR3aa: CASSIDRRQETQYF
abundance: -; j_gene: TRBJ1-5; v_gene: TRBV19; d_gene: -; CDR3nt: TGTGCCAGTACGACAGCTACTCAGCCCCAGCATTTT; CDR3aa: CASTTATQPQHF
abundance: -; j_gene: TRBJ2-2; v_gene: TRBV30; d_gene: -; CDR3nt: TGTGCCTGGAGTGTAGGAATAGGCACCAGTATTACCGGGGAGCTGTTTTTT; CDR3aa: CAWSVGIGTSITGELFF
abundance: -; j_gene: TRBJ2-1; v_gene: TRBV28; d_gene: TRBD2; CDR3nt: TGTGCCAGCAGTCAGGCGGGACTAGCGGGAGGGATGGGAAAGTTCTTC; CDR3aa: CASSQAGLAGGMGKFF
abundance: -; j_gene: TRBJ2-6; v_gene: TRBV7-7; d_gene: -; CDR3nt: TGTGCCAGCAGCTTAGGGGGAGCTGGGGCCAACGTCCTGACTTTC; CDR3aa: CASSLGGAGANVLTF
abundance: -; j_gene: TRBJ1-1; v_gene: TRBV28; d_gene: -; CDR3nt: TGTGCCAGCAGTTTAGGCGGGGGCACTGAAGCTTTCTTT; CDR3aa: CASSLGGGTEAFF
abundance: -; j_gene: TRBJ2-2; v_gene: TRBV7-6; d_gene: -; CDR3nt: TGTGCCAGCAGCTTAAATGTGATCACCGGGGAGCTGTTTTTT; CDR3aa: CASSLNVITGELFF
abundance: -; j_gene: TRBJ2-3; v_gene: TRBV7-9; d_gene: -; CDR3nt: TGTGCCAGCAGCTTAGGGGCAACGGGGTCCCGATGGAGGCAGTATTTT; CDR3aa: CASSLGATGSRWRQYF
abundance: -; j_gene: TRBJ1-1; v_gene: TRBV6-5; d_gene: -; CDR3nt: TGTGCCAGCAGTAGTGTGGGTGGGGGCACTGAAGCTTTCTTT; CDR3aa: CASSSVGGGTEAFF
abundance: once; j_gene: TRBJ2-1; v_gene: TRBV9; d_gene: -; CDR3nt: TGTGCCAGCAGCGTAGCGGCGGGGAGGAACAATGAGCAGTTCTTC; CDR3aa: CASSVAAGRNNEQFF
abundance: once; j_gene: TRBJ2-3; v_gene: TRBV7-6; d_gene: TRBD1; CDR3nt: TGTGCCAGCAGCCCTGGACAGGGAACAGATACGCAGTATTTT; CDR3aa: CASSPGQGTDTQYF
abundance: -; j_gene: TRBJ1-1; v_gene: TRBV9; d_gene: -; CDR3nt: TGTGCCAGCAGCCCCCAGCCGGGGGTGAACACTGAAGCTTTCTTT; CDR3aa: CASSPQPGVNTEAFF
abundance: -; j_gene: TRBJ2-4; v_gene: TRBV2; d_gene: -; CDR3nt: TGTGCCAGCAGTGCCCGGAGGGGCGCCACCTACATTCAGTACTTC; CDR3aa: CASSARRGATYIQYF